The 3 T cell receptor beta chains given below trace back to one sample, sequenced in a study of cytomegalovirus exposure and HLA in healthy donors. It was with 60 Vbeta and 13 Jbeta primers that the PCR ran. Sequencing used immunoSEQ multiplex PCR; TCRdb keeps in-frame clones, though not all of them. The repertoire has about 140,000 clones, almost 85% of them found once; the top ten carry roughly 3.2%. The sequenced sample was PBMCs. The receptor set was obtained from a man aged 18 to 29 in good health and CMV-seropositive.

The chain carries TRBV18 and TRBJ2-7, with TRBD1 matching 8 bases. CDR1 KGHSH and CDR2 LQKENI come from the germline V gene. J was trimmed by 0 bases and V by 2 bases; bases with no gene match: 6. This CDR3 has 16 residues. CDR3 sequence: CASSPAGQVGSYEQYF. The CDR3 DNA follows: TGTGCCAGCTCACCAGCGGGACAGGTCGGCTCCTACGAGCAGTACTTC.

The chain couples TRBV7-2 to TRBJ1-2, with D uncertain. V gave up 2 bases and J gave up 1 base, with 5 bases separating them. Germline lookup yields CDR1 SGHTA and CDR2 FQGNSA. The CDR3 is 13 residues long. The CDR3 DNA reads as TGTGCCAGCAGCTTACCAGTTAACTATGGCTACACCTTC. Residues: CASSLPVNYGYTF.

The rearrangement links TRBV6-5 to TRBJ2-7, with TRBD2 identical over 11 bases. The CDR3 consists of 15 residues. Looked up from germline, CDR1 is MNHEY and CDR2 is SVGAGI. V dropped 6 bases and J dropped 2; count of bases not matched to a gene: 6. The chain's CDR3 is CASSPTSGSTYEQYF. The CDR3 DNA is TGTGCCAGCAGCCCCACTAGCGGGAGTACCTACGAGCAGTACTTC.